This TCR beta chain emerged from a study of T cell responses to AZD1222 COVID-19 vaccine. Study-wide results and caveats: Across spike, vaccine-associated CD4 TCRs were found, dominant at 160-218 and 743-854. None of the repertoires were sampled until the peak T cell response had passed. Spike-specific TCR breadth rose after two AZD1222 doses, and depth rose as well.

V was clipped by 3 bases and J by 6 bases, with 14 bases between them. CDR3 length: 15 residues. Germline-derived CDR1 and CDR2 are SNHLY and FYNNEI. Only in-frame clones appear in the TCRdb table, and some are missing; sequencing was by immunoSEQ multiplex PCR. The table has about 140,000 clones, around 89% seen once. About this clone: Its antigen is not known.

The receptor comes from an adult in good health. This material consisted of peripheral blood, taken on day 0 of AZD1222 vaccination. This chain uses TRBV2 with TRBJ2-2; no reliable D call. The CDR3 loop reads CASSESPPGAGELFF. For the CDR3, the DNA is TGTGCCAGCAGTGAGAGTCCTCCGGGCGCCGGGGAGCTGTTTTTT. Together with reference TRBV2 and TRBJ2-2, the CDR3 gives the full variable domain: EPEVTQTPSHQVTQMGQEVILRCVPISNHLYFYWYRQILGQKVEFLVSFYNNEISEKSEIFDDQFSVERPDGSNFTLKIRSTKLEDSAMYFCASSESPPGAGELFFGEGSRLTVL.